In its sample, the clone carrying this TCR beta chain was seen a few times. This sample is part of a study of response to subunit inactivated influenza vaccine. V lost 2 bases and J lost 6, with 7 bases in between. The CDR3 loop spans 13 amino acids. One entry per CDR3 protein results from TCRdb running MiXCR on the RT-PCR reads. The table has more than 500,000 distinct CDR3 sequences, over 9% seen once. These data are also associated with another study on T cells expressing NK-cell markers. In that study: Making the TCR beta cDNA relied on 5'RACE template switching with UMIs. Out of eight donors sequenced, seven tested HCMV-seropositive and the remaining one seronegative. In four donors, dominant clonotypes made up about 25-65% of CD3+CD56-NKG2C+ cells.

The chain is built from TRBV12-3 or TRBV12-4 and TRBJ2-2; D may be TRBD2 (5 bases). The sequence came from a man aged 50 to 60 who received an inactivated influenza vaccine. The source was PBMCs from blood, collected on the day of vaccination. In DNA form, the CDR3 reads TGTGCCAGCAGTTTACTAGCTTCCGGGGAGCTGTTTTTT. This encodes CASSLLASGELFF.